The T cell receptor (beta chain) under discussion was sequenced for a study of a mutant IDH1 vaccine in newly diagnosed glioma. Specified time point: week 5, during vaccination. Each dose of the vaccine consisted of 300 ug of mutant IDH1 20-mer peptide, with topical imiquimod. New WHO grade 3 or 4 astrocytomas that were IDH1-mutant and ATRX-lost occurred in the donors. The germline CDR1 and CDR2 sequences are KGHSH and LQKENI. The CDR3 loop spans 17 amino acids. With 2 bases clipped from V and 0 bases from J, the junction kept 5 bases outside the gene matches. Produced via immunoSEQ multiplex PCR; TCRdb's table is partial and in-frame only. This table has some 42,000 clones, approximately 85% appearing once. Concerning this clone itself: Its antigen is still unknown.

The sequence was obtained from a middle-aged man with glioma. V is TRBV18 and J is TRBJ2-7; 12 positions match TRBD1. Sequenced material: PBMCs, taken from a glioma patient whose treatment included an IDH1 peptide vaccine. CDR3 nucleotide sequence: TGTGCCAGCTCACCAGGGACAGGGGGCTTGCGCTCCTACGAGCAGTACTTC. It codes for CASSPGTGGLRSYEQYF.